This T cell receptor (beta chain) was recorded in a study of T cells in Graves' hyperthyroidism and ophthalmopathy. Many counts were recorded for this clonotype. The CDR3 extends over 13 amino acids. CDR1 is SGHTA and CDR2 is FQGNSA in the germline V gene. V was clipped by 3 bases and J by 4 bases, with 8 bases between them. Amplification targeted TCR beta CDR3 regions from RNA transcripts. When the TCR CDR3 underwent first-round RT-PCR, the HTBI primer set was used. TCRdb passed the multiplex PCR reads through MiXCR, listing each CDR3 protein once. The table includes 500,000 or so distinct CDR3 sequences, 17% detected once. Ophthalmopathy patients showed a Clinical Activity Score of at least 3, NOSPECS grade of at least 4 and duration under 3 months.

This chain uses TRBV7-2 with TRBJ2-3; D perhaps matches TRBD1 (5 bases). The specimen was blood. This clonotype was sampled from a woman aged 18-29 years with Graves' ophthalmopathy. CDR3 in amino acids: CASSFPGPDTQYF. CDR3 bases: TGTGCCAGCAGCTTCCCAGGGCCAGATACGCAGTATTTT.